Below are 6 T cell receptor beta chains sequenced from a single sample in a study of blood T cells in healthy people across ages. Primed by a sample-barcoded 5' primer and a J-beta primer mix, a second PCR proceeded for about 6 to 11 cycles. Via MiXCR, TCRdb re-called the 5' RACE reads, giving one row per CDR3 protein. This table holds approximately 670,000 distinct CDR3 sequences, roughly 41% found once. Material for sequencing was blood. The receptors derive from an elderly man in good health.

CDR3 DNA: TGTGCCAGCAGGCGGTCCAGGGGAGACAGCTCCTACGAGCAGTACTTC. As protein: CASRRSRGDSSYEQYF. This chain links TRBV7-2 with TRBJ2-7; D possibly corresponds to TRBD1 (6 bases). The germline gives CDR1 SGHTA, CDR2 FQGNSA. The CDR3 length is 16 residues. Trimming cost V 6 bases and J 0 bases, with 18 bases left between them.

A remark on this clonotype: At one end the junction does not follow the germline gene, possibly because of a read error. The CDR3 sequence: CTSSNRGVETQYF. In DNA, the CDR3 is TGTACCAGCAGTAACAGGGGGGTAGAGACCCAGTACTTC. V is TRBV25-1 and J is TRBJ2-7, with 8 positions matching TRBD1. The DNA matches TRBJ2-5 better at its end, which makes the J call doubtful. Per germline, CDR1 MGHDK and CDR2 SYGVNS. CDR3 length: 13 amino acids.

The table lists this clonotype with a few counts. For the CDR3, the DNA is TGTGCCAGCAGCTTAGGGTCGGGGGCGTCCCAAGAGACCCAGTACTTC. This sequence encodes CASSLGSGASQETQYF. The chain uses TRBV7-2 and TRBJ2-5; D may match TRBD1 or TRBD2 (6 bases each). This CDR3 contains 16 residues. Trimming took off 1 base at V and 1 base at J, with 13 bases between the two ends. From germline, CDR1 is SGHTA and CDR2 FQGNSA.

This clonotype was seen repeatedly, ten times or more. The V call is TRBV29-1, the J call TRBJ2-3; D call uncertain. The germline gives CDR1 SQVTM, CDR2 ANQGSEA. With 2 bases removed from V and 3 bases from J, the gap between germline ends came to 6 bases. This CDR3 is built from 12 residues. CDR3: CSVERVTDTQYF. The CDR3 nucleotides read TGCAGCGTTGAAAGGGTGACAGATACGCAGTATTTT.

This clonotype was recorded many times. The chain carries TRBV7-2 and TRBJ2-3; TRBD2 agrees at 12 bases. This CDR3 is built from 15 residues. V lost 4 bases, J lost 6 bases, and 5 bases stayed unmatched. Germline loops: CDR1 SGHTA, CDR2 FQGNSA. The DNA of the CDR3 is TGTGCCAGCAGCTATGGACTAGCGGGGCTTGATACGCAGTATTTT. This sequence encodes CASSYGLAGLDTQYF.

This chain uses TRBV6-1 with TRBJ2-5; the D gene is possibly TRBD1 (5 bases). The V end was cut by 10 bases, the J end by 2 bases, with 14 bases between. The CDR3 spans 13 residues. Germline-derived CDR1 and CDR2 are MNHNS and SASEGT. CDR3 protein: CATSRQFQETQYF. The CDR3 DNA sequence: TGTGCCACCAGCCGACAGTTTCAAGAGACCCAGTACTTC.